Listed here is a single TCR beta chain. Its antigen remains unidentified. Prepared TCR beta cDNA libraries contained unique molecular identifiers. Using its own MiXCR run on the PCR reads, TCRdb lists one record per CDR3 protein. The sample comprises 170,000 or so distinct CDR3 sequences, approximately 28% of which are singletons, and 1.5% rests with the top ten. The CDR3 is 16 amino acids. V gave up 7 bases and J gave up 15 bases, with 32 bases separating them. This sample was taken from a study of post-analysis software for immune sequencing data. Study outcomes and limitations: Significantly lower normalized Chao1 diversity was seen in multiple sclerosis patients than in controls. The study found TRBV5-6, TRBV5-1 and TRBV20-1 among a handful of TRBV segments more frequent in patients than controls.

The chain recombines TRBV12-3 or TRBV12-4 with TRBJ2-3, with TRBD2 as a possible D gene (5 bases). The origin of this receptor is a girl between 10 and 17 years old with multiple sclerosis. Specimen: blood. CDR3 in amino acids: CASTSWAQASTDTEYF. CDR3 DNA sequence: TGTGCCAGCACTTCTTGGGCCCAGGCTAGCACAGATACGGAATATTTT.